The T cell receptor beta chain under discussion was sequenced for a study of OX40 agonist ivuxolimab in advanced cancers. Study context: Recorded diagnoses for dose-escalation patients were hepatocellular carcinoma, melanoma, renal cell or head and neck cancer. It was permissible to have had prior anti-PD-1, anti-PD-L1 or anti-CTLA-4 therapy, and around 41% had some. Study-wide findings and caveats: Relative to CD4+, CD8+ T cells held more expanded clones on average. The CD4+ and CD8+ T cells in the blood had expanded clonally by week 6 at 0.1 to 3.0 mg/kg.

Some clones are missing from TCRdb's copy, which holds only in-frame ones; the method was immunoSEQ multiplex PCR. The sample carries roughly 70,000 clones, over 75% recorded once. This CDR3 region has 15 residues. CDR1 is SEHNR and CDR2 is FQNEAQ in the germline V gene (reference sequence). Trimming shortened V by 5 bases and J by 1 base, and 9 bases separated the two germline ends. This clone was recorded a few times. Its antigen is undetermined. The sequence came from an adult with an advanced solid tumor such as melanoma, head and neck, liver or kidney cancer. This chain links TRBV7-9 with TRBJ2-6, with D maybe TRBD1 (5 bases). The sample was CD4+ or CD8+ T cells sorted from blood, taken in a trial of the OX40 agonist ivuxolimab. As DNA, the CDR3 is TGTGCCAGCAGCCTCAGGGCGTCTGGGGCCAACGTCCTGACTTTC. Protein: CASSLRASGANVLTF.